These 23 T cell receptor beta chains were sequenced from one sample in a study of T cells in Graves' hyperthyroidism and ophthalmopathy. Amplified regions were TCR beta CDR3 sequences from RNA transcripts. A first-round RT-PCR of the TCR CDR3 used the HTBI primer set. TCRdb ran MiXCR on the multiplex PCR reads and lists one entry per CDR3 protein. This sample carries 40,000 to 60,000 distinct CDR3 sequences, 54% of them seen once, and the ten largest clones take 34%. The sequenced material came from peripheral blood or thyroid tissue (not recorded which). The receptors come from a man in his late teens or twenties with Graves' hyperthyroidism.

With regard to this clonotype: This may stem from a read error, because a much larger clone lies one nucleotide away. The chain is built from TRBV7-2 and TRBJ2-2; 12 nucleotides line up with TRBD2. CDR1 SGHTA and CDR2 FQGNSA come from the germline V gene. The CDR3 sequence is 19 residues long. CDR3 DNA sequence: TGCGCCAGCAGCCAAGATAACCTTCTTCTAGCGGGAGGGTTCGGGGAGCTGTTTTTT. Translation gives CASSQDNLLLAGGFGELFF.

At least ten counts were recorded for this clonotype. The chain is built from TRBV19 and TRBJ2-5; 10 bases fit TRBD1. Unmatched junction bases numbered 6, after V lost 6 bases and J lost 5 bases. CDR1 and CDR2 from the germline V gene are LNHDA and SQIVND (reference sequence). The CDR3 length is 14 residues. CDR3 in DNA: TGTGCCAGTAGCGGACAGGGGGGCGAGGAGACCCAGTACTTC. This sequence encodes CASSGQGGEETQYF.

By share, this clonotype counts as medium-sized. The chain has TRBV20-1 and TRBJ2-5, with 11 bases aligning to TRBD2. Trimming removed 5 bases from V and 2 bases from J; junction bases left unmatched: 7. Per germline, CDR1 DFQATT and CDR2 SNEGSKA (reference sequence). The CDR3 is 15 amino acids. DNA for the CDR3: TGCAGTGCTCGAGGGACTAGCGGAGCACAAGAGACCCAGTACTTC. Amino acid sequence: CSARGTSGAQETQYF.

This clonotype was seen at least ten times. This CDR3 is CASSLAYPGQPGNTIYF. CDR3 in DNA: TGTGCCAGCAGCTTAGCCTACCCTGGACAGCCTGGAAACACCATATATTTT. The genes are TRBV7-2 and TRBJ1-3; TRBD1 is a possible D gene (6 bases). The CDR3 length is 17 residues. Trimming removed 0 bases from V and 2 bases from J, with 14 bases in between. In germline, CDR1 is SGHTA, CDR2 FQGNSA. The variable domain in full, with the rest retrieved from reference TRBV7-2 and TRBJ1-3, is GAGVSQSPSNKVTEKGKDVELRCDPISGHTALYWYRQSLGQGLEFLIYFQGNSAPDKSGLPSDRFSAERTGGSVSTLTIQRTQQEDSAVYLCASSLAYPGQPGNTIYFGEGSWLTVV.

The chain's CDR3 is CASSYQGQGGYEQYF. CDR3 bases: TGTGCCAGCAGTTACCAGGGACAGGGAGGCTACGAGCAGTACTTC. The chain has TRBV2 and TRBJ2-7; TRBD1 aligns across 9 bases. Germline-derived CDR1 and CDR2 are SNHLY and FYNNEI. CDR3 size: 15 residues. V dropped 5 bases and J dropped 3; count of bases not matched to a gene: 8. Complete variable domain (other parts from reference TRBV2 and TRBJ2-7): EPEVTQTPSHQVTQMGQEVILRCVPISNHLYFYWYRQILGQKVEFLVSFYNNEISEKSEIFDDQFSVERPDGSNFTLKIRSTKLEDSAMYFCASSYQGQGGYEQYFGPGTRLTVT.

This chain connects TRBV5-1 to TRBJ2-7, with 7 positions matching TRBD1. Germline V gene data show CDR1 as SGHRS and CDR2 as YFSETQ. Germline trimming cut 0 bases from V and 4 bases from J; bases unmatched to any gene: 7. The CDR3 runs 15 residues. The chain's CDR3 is CASSLGRGFGYEQYF. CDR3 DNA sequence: TGCGCCAGCAGCTTGGGCAGGGGGTTCGGATACGAGCAGTACTTC.

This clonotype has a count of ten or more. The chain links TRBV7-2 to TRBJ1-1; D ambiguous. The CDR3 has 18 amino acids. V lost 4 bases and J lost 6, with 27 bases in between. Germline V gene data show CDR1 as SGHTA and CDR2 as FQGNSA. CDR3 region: CASSSPLLKVLTVSEAFF. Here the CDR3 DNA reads TGTGCCAGCAGCTCCCCTTTGTTGAAGGTTTTAACGGTCTCTGAAGCTTTCTTT.

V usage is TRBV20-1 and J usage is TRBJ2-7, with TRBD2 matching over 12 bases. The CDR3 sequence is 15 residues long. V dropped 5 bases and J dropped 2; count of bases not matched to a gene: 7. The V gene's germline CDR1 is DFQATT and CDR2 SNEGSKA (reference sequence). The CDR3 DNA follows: TGCAGTGCTCCCGGGACTAGCGGGTTTGCCTACGAGCAGTACTTC. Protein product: CSAPGTSGFAYEQYF.

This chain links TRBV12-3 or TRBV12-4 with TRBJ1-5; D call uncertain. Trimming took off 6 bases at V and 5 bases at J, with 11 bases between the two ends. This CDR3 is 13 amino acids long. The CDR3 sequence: CASSPDPDQPQHF. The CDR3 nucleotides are TGTGCCAGCAGCCCGGACCCCGATCAGCCCCAGCATTTT.

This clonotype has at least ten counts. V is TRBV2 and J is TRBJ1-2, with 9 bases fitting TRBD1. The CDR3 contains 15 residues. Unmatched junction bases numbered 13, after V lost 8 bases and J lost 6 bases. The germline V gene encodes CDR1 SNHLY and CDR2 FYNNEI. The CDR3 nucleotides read TGTGCCAGCCGGAGAATACGGGACAGGGAGGATGGCTACACCTTC. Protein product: CASRRIRDREDGYTF.

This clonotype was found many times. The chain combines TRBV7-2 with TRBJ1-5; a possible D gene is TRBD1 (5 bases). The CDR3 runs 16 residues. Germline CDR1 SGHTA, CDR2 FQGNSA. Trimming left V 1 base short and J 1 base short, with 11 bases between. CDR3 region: CASSLGPGMSNQPQHF. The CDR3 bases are TGTGCCAGCAGCTTAGGCCCAGGGATGAGCAATCAGCCCCAGCATTTT.

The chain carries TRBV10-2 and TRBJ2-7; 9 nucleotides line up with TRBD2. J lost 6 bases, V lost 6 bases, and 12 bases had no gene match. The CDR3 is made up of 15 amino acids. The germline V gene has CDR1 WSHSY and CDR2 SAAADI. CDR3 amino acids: CASSQMGTSTSEQYF. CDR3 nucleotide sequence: TGCGCCAGCAGCCAAATGGGGACTAGCACCAGCGAGCAGTACTTC.

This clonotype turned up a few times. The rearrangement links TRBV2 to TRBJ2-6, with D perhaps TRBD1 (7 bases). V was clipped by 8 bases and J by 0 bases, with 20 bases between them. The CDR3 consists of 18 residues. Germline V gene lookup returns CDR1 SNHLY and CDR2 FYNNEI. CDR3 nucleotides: TGTGCCAGCTGCCCCGGCGGGACAGAGTTCTCTGGGGCCAACGTCCTGACTTTC. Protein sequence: CASCPGGTEFSGANVLTF.

The CDR3 loop reads CASQGGDTNPYEQYF. CDR3 DNA sequence: TGTGCCAGCCAAGGAGGGGACACGAACCCCTACGAGCAGTACTTC. The chain employs TRBV7-9 and TRBJ2-7; possibly TRBD1 or TRBD2 for D (6 bases each). This CDR3 is 15 amino acids long. Germline CDR1 is SEHNR and CDR2 is FQNEAQ (reference sequence). The germline V and J ends were trimmed by 8 bases and 2 bases, with 19 bases remaining between them.

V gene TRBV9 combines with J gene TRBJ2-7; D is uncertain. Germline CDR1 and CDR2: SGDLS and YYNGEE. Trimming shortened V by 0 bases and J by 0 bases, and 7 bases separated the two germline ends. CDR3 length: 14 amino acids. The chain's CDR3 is CASSVGYLSYEQYF. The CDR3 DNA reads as TGTGCCAGCAGCGTAGGGTACCTCTCCTACGAGCAGTACTTC.

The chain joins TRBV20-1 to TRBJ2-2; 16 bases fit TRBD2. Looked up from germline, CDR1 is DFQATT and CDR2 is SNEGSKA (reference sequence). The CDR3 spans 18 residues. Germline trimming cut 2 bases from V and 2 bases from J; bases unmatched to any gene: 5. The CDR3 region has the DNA TGCAGTGCTAGACGGGGACTAGCGGGGGGGGGTAACACCGGGGAGCTGTTTTTT. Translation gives CSARRGLAGGGNTGELFF.

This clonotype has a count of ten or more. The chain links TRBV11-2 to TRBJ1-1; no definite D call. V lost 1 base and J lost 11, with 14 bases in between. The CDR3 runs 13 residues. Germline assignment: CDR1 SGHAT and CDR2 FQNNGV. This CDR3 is CASSLAQDPFAFF. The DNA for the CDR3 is TGTGCCAGCAGCTTAGCTCAGGACCCTTTTGCTTTCTTT.

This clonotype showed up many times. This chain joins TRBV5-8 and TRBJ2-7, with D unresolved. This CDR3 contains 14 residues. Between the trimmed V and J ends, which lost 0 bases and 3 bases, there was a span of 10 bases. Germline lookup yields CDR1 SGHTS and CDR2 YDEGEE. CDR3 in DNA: TGTGCCAGCAGCTTGGCTGGTAGCTTCTACGAGCAGTACTTC. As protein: CASSLAGSFYEQYF.

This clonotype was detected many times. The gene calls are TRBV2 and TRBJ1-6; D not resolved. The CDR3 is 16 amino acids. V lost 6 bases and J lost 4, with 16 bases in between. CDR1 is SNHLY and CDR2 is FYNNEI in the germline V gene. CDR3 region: CASSEDGRVYNSPLHF. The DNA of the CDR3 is TGTGCCAGCAGCGAGGACGGGAGAGTATATAATTCACCCCTCCACTTT.

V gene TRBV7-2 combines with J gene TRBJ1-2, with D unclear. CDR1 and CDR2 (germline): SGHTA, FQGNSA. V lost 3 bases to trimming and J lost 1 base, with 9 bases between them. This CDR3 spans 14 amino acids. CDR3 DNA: TGTGCCAGCAGCTTCGCAGCGGGTAACTATGGCTACACCTTC. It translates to CASSFAAGNYGYTF.

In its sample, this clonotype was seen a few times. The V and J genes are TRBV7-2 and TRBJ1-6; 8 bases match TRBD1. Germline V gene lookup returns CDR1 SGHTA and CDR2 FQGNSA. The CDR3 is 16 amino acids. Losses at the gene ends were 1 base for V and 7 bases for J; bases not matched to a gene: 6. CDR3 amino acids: CASSLGQGFYNSPLHF. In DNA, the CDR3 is TGTGCCAGCAGCTTAGGACAGGGGTTCTACAATTCACCCCTCCACTTT.

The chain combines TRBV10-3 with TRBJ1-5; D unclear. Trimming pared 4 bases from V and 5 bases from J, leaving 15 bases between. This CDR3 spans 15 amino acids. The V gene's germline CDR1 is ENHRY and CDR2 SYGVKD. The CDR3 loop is CAISVSLRKDQPQHF. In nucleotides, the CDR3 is TGTGCCATCAGTGTATCCCTACGAAAAGATCAGCCCCAGCATTTT.

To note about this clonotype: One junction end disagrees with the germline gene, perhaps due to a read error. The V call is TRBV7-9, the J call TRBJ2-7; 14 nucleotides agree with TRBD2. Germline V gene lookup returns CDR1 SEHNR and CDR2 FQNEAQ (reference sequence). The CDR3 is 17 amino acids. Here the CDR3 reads CACSVRPGTSGSSEQYF. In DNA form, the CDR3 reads TGTGCCTGCAGCGTGAGGCCCGGGACTAGCGGGAGTAGTGAGCAGTACTTC.